A single sample is the source of the 32 T cell receptor beta chains below, sequenced in a study of blood T cell repertoires in COVID-19. Produced via immunoSEQ multiplex PCR; TCRdb's table is partial and in-frame only. The sample contains roughly 290,000 clones, approximately 84% of which appear only once. Sequenced input: peripheral blood. Receptor source: a person aged 70 to 80 with COVID-19, enrolled during active disease.

For this clone: Other DNA sequences in the same sample also yield this CDR3. V is TRBV3-1 (or the pseudogene TRBV3-2) and J is TRBJ2-3, with TRBD2 matching 8 bases. Germline V gives CDR1 LGHDT, CDR2 YNNKEL (reference sequence). The junction had 3 bases not matched to a gene; V was cut back by 1 base and J by 6 bases. The CDR3 runs to 14 residues. CDR3 region: CASSQAGGADTQYF. As DNA, the CDR3 is TGTGCCAGCAGCCAAGCCGGGGGGGCCGATACGCAGTATTTT.

The chain employs TRBV7-8 and TRBJ2-2; possible D gene TRBD2, 7 bases. The CDR3 runs to 15 residues. Deletions cut 4 bases from V and 2 bases from J, with 11 bases between. The germline gives CDR1 SGHVS, CDR2 FQNEAQ. The CDR3 nucleotides are TGTGCCAGCAGCTCCCCGGGGGGCAACACCGGGGAGCTGTTTTTT. It translates to CASSSPGGNTGELFF.

In its sample, this clone was seen once. The chain is built from TRBV11-2 and TRBJ2-2; TRBD2 is a possible D gene (7 bases). Germline values: CDR1 SGHAT, CDR2 FQNNGV. The length of the CDR3 is 18 residues. The ends were cut back, 7 bases at V and 3 bases at J, with 24 bases in the middle. CDR3 in amino acids: CASTHGGGLAAYTGELFF. CDR3 sequence (DNA): TGTGCCAGCACCCATGGGGGGGGCCTAGCGGCATACACCGGGGAGCTGTTTTTT.

The chain links TRBV15 to TRBJ1-2, with TRBD1 matching over 7 bases. V lost 3 bases, J lost 4 bases, and 5 bases stayed unmatched. CDR1 and CDR2 (germline): LNHNV, YYDKDF (reference sequence). The CDR3 is 14 residues long. The CDR3 coding sequence is TGTGCCACCAGCAGGGACAGGTCCCGCTATGGCTACACCTTC. Protein sequence: CATSRDRSRYGYTF.

The chain links TRBV7-2 to TRBJ2-6, with 7 bases lining up with TRBD1. The V segment lost 6 bases and the J segment 2 bases; nucleotides outside the gene matches: 4. Germline CDR1 SGHTA, CDR2 FQGNSA. The CDR3 extends over 15 amino acids. The CDR3: CASRKGQTGANVLTF. In DNA form, the CDR3 reads TGTGCCAGCAGAAAGGGACAGACTGGGGCCAACGTCCTGACTTTC.

The V and J genes are TRBV6-5 and TRBJ2-5, with 8 bases fitting TRBD1. The junction had 9 bases not matched to a gene; V was cut back by 8 bases and J by 4 bases. The germline V gene encodes CDR1 MNHEY and CDR2 SVGAGI. The CDR3 is 14 residues long. CDR3 coding DNA: TGTGCCAGCTATTACGGGACAGGTCCAGAGACCCAGTACTTC. Amino acids: CASYYGTGPETQYF.

The V and J genes are TRBV6-4 and TRBJ1-6, with TRBD1 identical over 9 bases. Germline trimming cut 6 bases from V and 7 bases from J; bases unmatched to any gene: 7. The CDR3 loop spans 15 amino acids. CDR1 and CDR2 (germline): MRHNA, SNTAGT. This CDR3 is CASRQQGATNSPLHF. The DNA for the CDR3 is TGTGCCAGCAGGCAACAGGGGGCAACAAATTCACCCCTCCACTTT.

This sequence joins TRBV6-6 and TRBJ2-7; TRBD2 is a possible D gene (5 bases). Trimming pared 8 bases from V and 3 bases from J, leaving 14 bases between. This CDR3 comprises 13 residues. Germline V gives CDR1 MNHNY, CDR2 SVGAGI (reference sequence). The CDR3 protein is CASALPGDYEQYF. CDR3 nucleotide sequence: TGTGCCAGCGCATTACCCGGGGACTACGAGCAGTACTTC.

This clone has a single count. The sample contains more than one DNA sequence encoding this CDR3. The chain uses TRBV7-3 and TRBJ2-3; TRBD2 is a possible D gene (5 bases). The CDR3 is 13 residues long. The germline V gene encodes CDR1 SGHTA and CDR2 FQGTGA. The ends were cut back, 4 bases at V and 6 bases at J, with 11 bases in the middle. The CDR3 is CASSSGGVDTQYF. CDR3 in DNA: TGTGCCAGCAGCTCAGGAGGAGTTGATACGCAGTATTTT.

The rearrangement joins TRBV7-9 to TRBJ1-5; no reliable D call. The germline V gene has CDR1 SEHNR and CDR2 FQNEAQ (reference sequence). CDR3 length: 13 amino acids. V gave up 5 bases and J gave up 11 bases, with 16 bases separating them. The CDR3 is CASSPDGGPTQHF. The CDR3 DNA follows: TGTGCCAGCAGCCCCGATGGCGGTCCTACCCAGCATTTT. Based on the CDR3 plus reference TRBV7-9 and TRBJ1-5, the full variable domain is DTGVSQNPRHKITKRGQNVTFRCDPISEHNRLYWYRQTLGQGPEFLTYFQNEAQLEKSRLLSDRFSAERPKGSFSTLEIQRTEQGDSAMYLCASSPDGGPTQHFGDGTRLSIL.

The rearrangement joins TRBV6-5 to TRBJ1-1, with D unclear. Germline assignment: CDR1 MNHEY and CDR2 SVGAGI. V was shortened by 2 bases and J by 6 bases, with 10 bases between the two germline ends. This CDR3 has 13 amino acids. CDR3 residues: CASSYAGFAEAFF. CDR3 DNA: TGTGCCAGCAGTTACGCCGGGTTCGCTGAAGCTTTCTTT.

This sequence joins TRBV11-2 and TRBJ1-3; no clear D. CDR1 SGHAT and CDR2 FQNNGV come from the germline V gene. V dropped 0 bases and J dropped 0 bases, with 9 bases sitting between them. CDR3 length equals 16 residues. Written as DNA, the CDR3 is TGTGCCAGCAGCTTAGAAGGAGCATTCTCTGGAAACACCATATATTTT. Its translation: CASSLEGAFSGNTIYF. The variable domain in full, with the rest retrieved from reference TRBV11-2 and TRBJ1-3, is EAGVAQSPRYKIIEKRQSVAFWCNPISGHATLYWYQQILGQGPKLLIQFQNNGVVDDSQLPKDRFSAERLKGVDSTLKIQPAKLEDSAVYLCASSLEGAFSGNTIYFGEGSWLTVV.

V and J are TRBV9 and TRBJ2-2, with D possibly TRBD1 on 5 matching bases. Germline assignment: CDR1 SGDLS and CDR2 YYNGEE. The V and J ends lost 0 bases and 2 bases respectively, with 8 bases between them. The CDR3 is made up of 15 amino acids. The CDR3 bases are TGTGCCAGCAGCGTAGTCAGGGATAACACCGGGGAGCTGTTTTTT. Its protein is CASSVVRDNTGELFF.

V and J are TRBV28 and TRBJ1-2; possible D gene TRBD1, 6 bases. Germline V CDR1 and CDR2: MDHEN, SYDVKM. Trimming took off 8 bases at V and 4 bases at J, with 17 bases between the two ends. The CDR3 extends over 14 amino acids. CDR3 loop: CASSTRWTAYGYTF. In DNA form, the CDR3 reads TGTGCCAGCTCGACACGATGGACAGCCTATGGCTACACCTTC.

The chain uses TRBV6-2 or TRBV6-3 and TRBJ2-1, with 8 bases that match TRBD2. V lost 1 base to trimming and J lost 0 bases; unmatched junction nucleotides: 8. The CDR3 is 18 amino acids. From germline, CDR1 is MNHEY and CDR2 SVGEGT. CDR3 DNA: TGTGCCAGCAGTTACTTCCGCTCTAGCGGGCTCTCCTACAATGAGCAGTTCTTC. This sequence encodes CASSYFRSSGLSYNEQFF.

The rearrangement uses TRBV5-5 and TRBJ2-5; a weak D match, TRBD1 (5 bases). The CDR3 covers 14 residues. V was cut by 5 bases and J by 5 bases, with 16 bases left in between. Germline V gene sequence: CDR1 SGHKS, CDR2 YYEKEE (reference sequence). In DNA, the CDR3 is TGTGCCAGCAGTTCTTTAGGGGTACGGGAGACCCAGTACTTC. This translates into CASSSLGVRETQYF. The variable domain in full, with the rest retrieved from reference TRBV5-5 and TRBJ2-5, is DAGVTQSPTHLIKTRGQQVTLRCSPISGHKSVSWYQQVLGQGPQFIFQYYEKEERGRGNFPDRFSARQFPNYSSELNVNALLLGDSALYLCASSSLGVRETQYFGPGTRLLVL.

This chain joins TRBV28 and TRBJ2-1; D possibly corresponds to TRBD1 (6 bases). Germline V CDR1 and CDR2: MDHEN, SYDVKM. The length of the CDR3 is 21 residues. Trimming stripped 8 bases from V and 0 bases from J, with 32 bases between. CDR3 sequence (DNA): TGTGCCAGCTTTTATCGGTCAGCGGCAATACAGGGTCATAGCTCCTACAATGAGCAGTTCTTC. Translating gives CASFYRSAAIQGHSSYNEQFF.

This clone was found a few times. The same CDR3 can be traced to other DNA sequences in this sample. This chain uses TRBV5-1 with TRBJ1-3; no firm D call. The CDR3 loop spans 15 amino acids. CDR1 SGHRS and CDR2 YFSETQ come from the germline V gene. The ends were cut back, 4 bases at V and 0 bases at J, with 11 bases in the middle. This CDR3 is CASSLNSGSGNTIYF. DNA of the CDR3: TGCGCCAGCAGCCTCAACTCGGGCTCTGGAAACACCATATATTTT.

The V and J genes are TRBV5-1 and TRBJ2-6; 8 nucleotides align to TRBD1. CDR3 length equals 17 residues. The V gene end was trimmed by 0 bases and the J gene end by 2 bases; junction bases not matched to a gene: 4. Germline V lookup: CDR1 SGHRS, CDR2 YFSETQ. CDR3 sequence: CASSLGAGGAGANVLTF. The CDR3 nucleotides are TGCGCCAGCAGCTTGGGAGCAGGGGGCGCTGGGGCCAACGTCCTGACTTTC.

This clone was counted once. The chain recombines TRBV3-1 (or the pseudogene TRBV3-2) with TRBJ1-3; 10 nucleotides line up with TRBD1. V was pared by 4 bases and J by 2 bases, with 2 bases of the junction left unmatched. CDR1 is LGHDT and CDR2 is YNNKEL in the germline V gene (reference sequence). The length of the CDR3 is 15 residues. The CDR3 here is CASSLGTGAGNTIYF. Written as DNA, the CDR3 is TGTGCCAGCAGCCTCGGGACAGGGGCTGGAAACACCATATATTTT.

Only a few counts were recorded for this clone. V and J are TRBV7-8 and TRBJ1-2; maybe TRBD1 (5 bases). Per the germline V gene, CDR1 is SGHVS and CDR2 is FQNEAQ. CDR3 length equals 14 residues. Trimming pared 1 base from V and 4 bases from J, leaving 10 bases between. The CDR3 loop reads CASSLGGGVYGYTF. In nucleotides, the CDR3 is TGTGCCAGCAGCTTAGGTGGGGGGGTCTATGGCTACACCTTC.

This clone was detected only once. The gene calls are TRBV6-5 and TRBJ1-2; a possible D gene is TRBD1 (6 bases). The CDR3 is 14 amino acids. V was trimmed by 6 bases and J by 4 bases, leaving 15 bases between them. Germline CDR1 and CDR2: MNHEY and SVGAGI. The DNA of the CDR3 is TGTGCCAGCAGGTCGGACAGACTCCCCTATGGCTACACCTTC. Amino acids: CASRSDRLPYGYTF.

V is TRBV6-5 and J is TRBJ1-2; possible D gene TRBD1, 5 bases. The CDR3 consists of 13 residues. Trimming pared 5 bases from V and 3 bases from J, leaving 10 bases between. Germline-derived CDR1 and CDR2 are MNHEY and SVGAGI. The CDR3 coding sequence is TGTGCCAGCAGTCCGACAGTTGACTATGGCTACACCTTC. It is translated as CASSPTVDYGYTF.

This chain links TRBV3-1 (or the pseudogene TRBV3-2) with TRBJ1-2, with a weak D call TRBD1 (5 bases). CDR3 length: 13 amino acids. CDR1 and CDR2 (germline): LGHDT, YNNKEL (reference sequence). V lost 3 bases to trimming and J lost 4 bases, with 9 bases between them. The CDR3, as DNA: TGTGCCAGCAGCCAGGGGGGATTCTATGGCTACACCTTC. It translates to CASSQGGFYGYTF.

The genes are TRBV5-1 and TRBJ2-7, with 7 bases identical to TRBD2. The V segment lost 1 base and the J segment 2 bases; nucleotides outside the gene matches: 18. The germline V gene encodes CDR1 SGHRS and CDR2 YFSETQ. The CDR3 is 19 residues long. CDR3 loop: CASSLNSAGLIAGTYEQYF. The CDR3 DNA reads TGCGCCAGCAGCTTGAATTCGGCCGGGTTGATAGCGGGCACCTACGAGCAGTACTTC.

This rearrangement joins TRBV29-1 to TRBJ1-1; TRBD1 matches at 7 bases. With 5 bases clipped from V and 8 bases from J, the junction kept 11 bases outside the gene matches. The CDR3 is 13 amino acids. Germline CDR1 reads SQVTM; CDR2 reads ANQGSEA. DNA for the CDR3: TGCAGCGTTCGAAGAGGCGGGACAGAGGAAGCTTTCTTT. It encodes CSVRRGGTEEAFF.

The chain has TRBV10-3 and TRBJ2-1, with 11 nucleotides matching TRBD2. The V gene's germline CDR1 is ENHRY and CDR2 SYGVKD. The length of the CDR3 is 14 residues. The V gene end was trimmed by 8 bases and the J gene end by 2 bases; junction bases not matched to a gene: 2. The CDR3 nucleotides are TGTGCCATCGGTAGCGGGGGGGCCTACAATGAGCAGTTCTTC. It codes for CAIGSGGAYNEQFF.

The CDR3, as DNA: TGTGCCAGCAGCGTTAACAGGGGGAGCGAGCAGTACTTC. Protein product: CASSVNRGSEQYF. The chain has TRBV7-2 and TRBJ2-7, with 8 nucleotides matching TRBD1. The V segment lost 5 bases and the J segment 6 bases; nucleotides outside the gene matches: 6. The CDR3 loop spans 13 amino acids. CDR1 is SGHTA and CDR2 is FQGNSA in the germline V gene.

This clone was seen a single time. The genes are TRBV6-2 or TRBV6-3 and TRBJ2-7; D unresolved. The CDR3 spans 15 residues. Trimming left V 2 bases short and J 6 bases short, with 17 bases between. In germline, CDR1 is MNHEY, CDR2 SVGEGT. Written as DNA, the CDR3 is TGTGCCAGCAGTTACGTCCCAGACATCCCTTTCGAGCAGTACTTC. Translation gives CASSYVPDIPFEQYF.

In nucleotides, the CDR3 is TGCGCCAGCGGCAGGACAGGGCTTTTTGAAAAACTGTTTTTT. Protein product: CASGRTGLFEKLFF. This rearrangement joins TRBV4-1 to TRBJ1-4; 8 bases are a match to TRBD1. Losses at the gene ends were 8 bases for V and 7 bases for J; bases not matched to a gene: 9. The CDR3 is 14 residues long. Germline loops: CDR1 MGHRA, CDR2 YSYEKL.

This chain uses TRBV21-1 with TRBJ1-6. TRBV21-1 is labeled a pseudogene. The CDR3 consists of 15 residues. CDR3 coding DNA: TGTGCCAGCAGCAATCCCTGGGGGGAATATTCACCCCTCCACTTT. Its translation is CASSNPWGEYSPLHF.

This sequence joins TRBV7-9 and TRBJ2-3; 10 nucleotides line up with TRBD1. CDR3 length equals 19 residues. V lost 5 bases, J lost 5 bases, and 19 bases stayed unmatched. The germline V gene has CDR1 SEHNR and CDR2 FQNEAQ (reference sequence). CDR3 sequence reads: CASSARPTGGWGVEDTQYF. The DNA of the CDR3 is TGTGCCAGCAGCGCCCGTCCGACAGGGGGCTGGGGGGTAGAAGATACGCAGTATTTT.